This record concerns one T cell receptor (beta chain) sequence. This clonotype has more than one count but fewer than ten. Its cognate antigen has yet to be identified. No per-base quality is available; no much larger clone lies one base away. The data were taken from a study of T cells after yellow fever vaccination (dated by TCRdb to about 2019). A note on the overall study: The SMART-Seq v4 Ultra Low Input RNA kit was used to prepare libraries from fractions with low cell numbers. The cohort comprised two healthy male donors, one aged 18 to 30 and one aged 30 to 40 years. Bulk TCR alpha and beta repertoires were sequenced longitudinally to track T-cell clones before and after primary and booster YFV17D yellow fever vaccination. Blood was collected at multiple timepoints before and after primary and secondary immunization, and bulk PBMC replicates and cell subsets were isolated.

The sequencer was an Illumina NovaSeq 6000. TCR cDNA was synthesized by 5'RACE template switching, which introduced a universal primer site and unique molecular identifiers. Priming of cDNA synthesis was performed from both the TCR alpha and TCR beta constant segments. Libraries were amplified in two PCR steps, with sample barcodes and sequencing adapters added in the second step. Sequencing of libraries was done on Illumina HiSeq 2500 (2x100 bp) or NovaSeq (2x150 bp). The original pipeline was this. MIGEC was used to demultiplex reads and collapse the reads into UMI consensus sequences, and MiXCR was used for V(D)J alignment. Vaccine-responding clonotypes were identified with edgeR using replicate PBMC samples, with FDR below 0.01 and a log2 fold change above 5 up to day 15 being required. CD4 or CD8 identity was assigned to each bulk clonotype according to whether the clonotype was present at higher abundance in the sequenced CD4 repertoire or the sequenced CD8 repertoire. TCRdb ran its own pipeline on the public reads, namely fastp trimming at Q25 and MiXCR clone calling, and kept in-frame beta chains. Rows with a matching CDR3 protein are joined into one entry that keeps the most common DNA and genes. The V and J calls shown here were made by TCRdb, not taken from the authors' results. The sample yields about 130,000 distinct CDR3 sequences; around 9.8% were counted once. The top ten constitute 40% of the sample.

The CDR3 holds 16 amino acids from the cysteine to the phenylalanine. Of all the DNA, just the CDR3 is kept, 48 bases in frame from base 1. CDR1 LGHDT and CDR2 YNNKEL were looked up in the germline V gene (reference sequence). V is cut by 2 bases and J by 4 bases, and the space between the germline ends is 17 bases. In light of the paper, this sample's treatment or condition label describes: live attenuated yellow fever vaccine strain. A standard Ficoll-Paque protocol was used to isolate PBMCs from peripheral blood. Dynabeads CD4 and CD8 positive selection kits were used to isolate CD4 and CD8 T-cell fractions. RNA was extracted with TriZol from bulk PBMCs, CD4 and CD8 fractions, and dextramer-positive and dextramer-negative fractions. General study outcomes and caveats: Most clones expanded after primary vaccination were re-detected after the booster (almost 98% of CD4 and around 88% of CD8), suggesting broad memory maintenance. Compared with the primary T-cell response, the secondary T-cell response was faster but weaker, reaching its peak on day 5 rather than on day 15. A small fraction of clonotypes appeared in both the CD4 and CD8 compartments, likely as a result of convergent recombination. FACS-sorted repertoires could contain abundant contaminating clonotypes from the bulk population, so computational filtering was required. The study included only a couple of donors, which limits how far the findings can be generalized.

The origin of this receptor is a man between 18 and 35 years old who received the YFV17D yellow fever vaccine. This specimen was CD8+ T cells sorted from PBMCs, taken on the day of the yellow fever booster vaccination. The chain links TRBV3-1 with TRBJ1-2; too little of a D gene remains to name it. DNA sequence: TGTGCCAGCAGCCAACTAGGGCCAGTTGGTTCCTATGGCTACACCTTC. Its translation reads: CASSQLGPVGSYGYTF.